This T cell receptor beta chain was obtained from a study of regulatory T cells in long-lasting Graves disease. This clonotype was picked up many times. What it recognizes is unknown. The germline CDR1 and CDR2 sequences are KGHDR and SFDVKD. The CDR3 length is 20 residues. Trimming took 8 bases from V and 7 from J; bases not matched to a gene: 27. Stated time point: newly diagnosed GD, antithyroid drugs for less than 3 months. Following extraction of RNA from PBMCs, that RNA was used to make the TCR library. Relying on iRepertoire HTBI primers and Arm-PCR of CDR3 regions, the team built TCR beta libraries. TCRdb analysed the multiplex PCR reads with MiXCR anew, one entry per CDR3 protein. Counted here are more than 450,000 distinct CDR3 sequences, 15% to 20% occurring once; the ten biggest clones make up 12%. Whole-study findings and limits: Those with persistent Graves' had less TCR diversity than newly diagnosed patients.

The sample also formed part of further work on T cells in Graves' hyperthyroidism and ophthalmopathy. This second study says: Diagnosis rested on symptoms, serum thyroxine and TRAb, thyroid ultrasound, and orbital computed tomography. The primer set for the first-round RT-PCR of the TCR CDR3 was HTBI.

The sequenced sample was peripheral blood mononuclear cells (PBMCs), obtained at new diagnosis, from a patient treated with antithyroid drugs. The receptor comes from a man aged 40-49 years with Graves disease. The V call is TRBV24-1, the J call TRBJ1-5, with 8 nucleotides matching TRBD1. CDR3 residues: CATNNIIGSTGGQVGQPQHF. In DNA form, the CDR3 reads TGTGCCACCAATAATATAATCGGAAGTACAGGGGGACAAGTAGGCCAGCCCCAGCATTTT.